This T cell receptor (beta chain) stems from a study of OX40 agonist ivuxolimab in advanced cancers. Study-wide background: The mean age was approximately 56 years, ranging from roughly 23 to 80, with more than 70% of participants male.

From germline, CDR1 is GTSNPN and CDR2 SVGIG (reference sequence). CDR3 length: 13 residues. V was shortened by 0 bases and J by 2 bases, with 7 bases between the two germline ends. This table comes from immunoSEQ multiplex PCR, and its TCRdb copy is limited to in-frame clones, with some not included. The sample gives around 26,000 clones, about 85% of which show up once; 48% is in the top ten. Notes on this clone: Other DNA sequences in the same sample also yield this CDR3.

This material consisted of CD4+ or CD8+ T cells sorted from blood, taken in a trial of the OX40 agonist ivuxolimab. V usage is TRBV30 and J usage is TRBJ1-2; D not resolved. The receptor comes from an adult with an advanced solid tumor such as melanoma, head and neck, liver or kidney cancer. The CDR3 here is CAWSVSDNYGYTF. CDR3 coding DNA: TGTGCCTGGAGTGTATCTGACAACTATGGCTACACCTTC.